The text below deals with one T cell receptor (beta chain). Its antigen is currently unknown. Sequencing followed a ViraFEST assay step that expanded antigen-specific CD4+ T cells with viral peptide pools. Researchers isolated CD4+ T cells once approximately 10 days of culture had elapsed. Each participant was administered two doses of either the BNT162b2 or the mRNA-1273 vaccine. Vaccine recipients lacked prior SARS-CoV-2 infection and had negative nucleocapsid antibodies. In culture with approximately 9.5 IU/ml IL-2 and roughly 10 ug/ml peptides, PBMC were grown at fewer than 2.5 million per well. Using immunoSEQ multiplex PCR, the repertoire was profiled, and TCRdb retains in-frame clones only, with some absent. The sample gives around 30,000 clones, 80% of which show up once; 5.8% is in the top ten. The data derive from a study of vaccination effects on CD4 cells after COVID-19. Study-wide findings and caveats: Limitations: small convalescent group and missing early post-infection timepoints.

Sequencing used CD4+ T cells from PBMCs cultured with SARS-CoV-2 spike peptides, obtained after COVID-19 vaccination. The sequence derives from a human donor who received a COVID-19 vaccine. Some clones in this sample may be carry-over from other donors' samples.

CDR3: CASSVGGTGNTIYF. Written as DNA, the CDR3 is TGTGCCAGCAGCGTAGGAGGGACTGGAAACACCATATATTTT. V and J are TRBV9 and TRBJ1-3; no clear D gene. The germline V and J ends were trimmed by 0 bases and 2 bases, with 6 bases remaining between them. Germline CDR1 reads SGDLS; CDR2 reads YYNGEE. This CDR3 has 14 amino acids.